This T cell receptor (beta chain) was sequenced in a study of blood T cell repertoires in COVID-19. Study background: Both acute and convalescent COVID-19 samples were obtained from the United States, Italy and Spain. In each case, the material was cDNA or gDNA derived from T cells, B-cell-depleted T cells, or PBMCs.

This clone was observed a single time. CDR1 is SGHTA, CDR2 FQGTGA, per germline. V shed 1 base and J shed 5 bases, with 11 bases lying between them. The CDR3 is made up of 14 amino acids. Clones were read by immunoSEQ multiplex PCR, and TCRdb kept only the in-frame ones, dropping some. The sample lists about 15,000 clones; around 83% were seen once. The TCR sequence derives from an elderly man with active or convalescent COVID-19. The chain couples TRBV7-3 to TRBJ2-5; the D gene is possibly TRBD1 (5 bases). Specimen: peripheral blood. CDR3 DNA: TGTGCCAGCAGCTTAAGGGGCGCCGGGGAGACCCAGTACTTC. Translated: CASSLRGAGETQYF.